This passage covers 10 T cell receptor beta chains from one sample sequenced in a study of T cell responses to AZD1222 COVID-19 vaccine. The assay was immunoSEQ multiplex PCR, and TCRdb's table has in-frame clones only and misses some. The table shows some 130,000 clones, with roughly 90% occurring only once. The sample here was peripheral blood, taken on day 0 of AZD1222 vaccination. The receptors derive from an adult in good health.

This sequence joins TRBV9 and TRBJ1-1; 7 positions agree with TRBD1. The CDR3 has 15 residues. Germline V gene lookup returns CDR1 SGDLS and CDR2 YYNGEE. V was clipped by 5 bases and J by 7 bases; unmatched bases: 14. The CDR3 sequence is CASSNQGRGRGEAFF. CDR3 in DNA: TGTGCCAGCAGTAACCAAGGGAGGGGGCGAGGTGAAGCTTTCTTT.

V gene TRBV5-6 combines with J gene TRBJ1-2; 9 nucleotides agree with TRBD1. Germline lookup yields CDR1 SGHDT and CDR2 YYEEEE. The V and J ends lost 6 bases and 4 bases, in that order; junction bases with no gene match: 16. The CDR3 has 17 residues. DNA for the CDR3: TGTGCCAGCACCGAGGGCACAGGGGGCGCGAGGGGCTATGGCTACACCTTC. Its translation is CASTEGTGGARGYGYTF.

This sequence joins TRBV11-3 and TRBJ1-1, with TRBD1 as a possible D gene (6 bases). The germline V gene encodes CDR1 SGHNT and CDR2 YENEEA. The V gene lost 5 bases and the J gene lost 8 bases, with 18 bases spanning the gap. The CDR3 extends over 14 amino acids. The CDR3 coding sequence is TGTGCCAGCAGCGTTGGGGGCAGTCAAGTCGAAGCTTTCTTT. Translating gives CASSVGGSQVEAFF.

The gene calls are TRBV27 and TRBJ1-2; D is undetermined. Trimming left V 6 bases short and J 6 bases short, with 17 bases between. Germline V lookup: CDR1 MNHEY, CDR2 SMNVEV (reference sequence). The CDR3 is made up of 14 amino acids. The CDR3 spells CASSYTPNSNGYTF. The CDR3, as DNA: TGTGCCAGCAGCTATACACCGAACAGTAATGGCTACACCTTC.

This chain joins TRBV5-4 and TRBJ2-7; 8 bases line up with TRBD1. The CDR3 contains 15 residues. Per the germline V gene, CDR1 is SGHNT and CDR2 is YYREEE (reference sequence). V dropped 0 bases and J dropped 7; count of bases not matched to a gene: 9. CDR3 DNA sequence: TGTGCCAGCAGCTTGGAGGCAGGGGGCACGAGGGAGCAGTACTTC. It yields the protein CASSLEAGGTREQYF.

This clone has just one count. The chain is built from TRBV6-5 and TRBJ1-2; 9 bases line up with TRBD1. Per germline, CDR1 MNHEY and CDR2 SVGAGI. The CDR3 runs to 14 residues. After removal of 6 bases from V and 3 bases from J, the junction contained 5 bases not matched to a gene. This CDR3 is CASRGTGLHYGYTF. The DNA for the CDR3 is TGTGCCAGCAGGGGGACAGGGTTGCACTATGGCTACACCTTC.

The genes are TRBV5-4 and TRBJ1-3, with D unclear. Germline V gene data show CDR1 as SGHNT and CDR2 as YYREEE (reference sequence). V was shortened by 0 bases and J by 0 bases, with 4 bases between the two germline ends. This CDR3 has 14 residues. For the CDR3, the DNA is TGTGCCAGCAGCTTGGTCGGCTCTGGAAACACCATATATTTT. Translating it yields CASSLVGSGNTIYF.

The chain couples TRBV6-1 to TRBJ1-2; 7 positions match TRBD1. Per germline, CDR1 MNHNS and CDR2 SASEGT. This CDR3 is built from 16 residues. J lost 1 base, V lost 4 bases, and 9 bases had no gene match. The CDR3 loop reads CASSALTQGLNYGYTF. The CDR3 DNA is TGTGCCAGCAGTGCGCTAACACAGGGGCTTAACTATGGCTACACCTTC.

This clone was observed a single time. The CDR3 nucleotides are TGTGCCACCAGCAGAGATGGACTAGGCGAGTCGGAGACCCAGTACTTC. This codes for CATSRDGLGESETQYF. The chain carries TRBV15 and TRBJ2-5; 7 bases are a match to TRBD2. Germline V gene sequence: CDR1 LNHNV, CDR2 YYDKDF (reference sequence). This CDR3 contains 16 residues. V shed 0 bases, J shed 5 bases, and the junction held 9 bases outside the gene matches.

The chain joins TRBV5-1 to TRBJ2-3; 10 bases match TRBD2. Trimming took 7 bases from V and 6 from J; bases not matched to a gene: 17. The CDR3 has 17 amino acids. Germline loops: CDR1 SGHRS, CDR2 YFSETQ. CDR3 coding DNA: TGCGCCAGCCGCGGGACTAGCGTCCCCTCTTGGTTTGATACGCAGTATTTT. Encoded protein: CASRGTSVPSWFDTQYF.